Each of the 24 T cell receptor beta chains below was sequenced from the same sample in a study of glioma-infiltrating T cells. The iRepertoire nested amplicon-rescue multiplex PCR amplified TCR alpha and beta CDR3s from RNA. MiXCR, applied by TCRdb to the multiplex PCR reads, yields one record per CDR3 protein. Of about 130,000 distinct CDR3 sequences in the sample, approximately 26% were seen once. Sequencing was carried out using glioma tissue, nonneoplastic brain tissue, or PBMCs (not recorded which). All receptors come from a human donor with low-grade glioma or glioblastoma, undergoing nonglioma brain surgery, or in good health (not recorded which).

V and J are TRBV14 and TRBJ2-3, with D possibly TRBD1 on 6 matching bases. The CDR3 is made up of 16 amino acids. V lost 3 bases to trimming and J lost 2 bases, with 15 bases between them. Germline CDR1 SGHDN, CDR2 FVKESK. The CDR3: CASSQEFGTHTDTQYF. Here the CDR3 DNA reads TGTGCCAGCAGCCAGGAATTTGGGACACACACAGATACGCAGTATTTT.

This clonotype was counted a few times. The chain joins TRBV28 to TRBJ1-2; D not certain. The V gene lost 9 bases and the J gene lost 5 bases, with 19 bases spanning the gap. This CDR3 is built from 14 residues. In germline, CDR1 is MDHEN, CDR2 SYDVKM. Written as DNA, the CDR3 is TGTGCCAGTCGAGGTCGGAGTAGAGGGTATGGCTACACCTTC. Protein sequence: CASRGRSRGYGYTF.

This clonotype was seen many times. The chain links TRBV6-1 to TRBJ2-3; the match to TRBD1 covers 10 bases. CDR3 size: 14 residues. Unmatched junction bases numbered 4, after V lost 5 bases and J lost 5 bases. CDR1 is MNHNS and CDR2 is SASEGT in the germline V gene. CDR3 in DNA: TGTGCCAGCAGTAACCGGGACAGGGGAGATACGCAGTATTTT. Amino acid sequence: CASSNRDRGDTQYF.

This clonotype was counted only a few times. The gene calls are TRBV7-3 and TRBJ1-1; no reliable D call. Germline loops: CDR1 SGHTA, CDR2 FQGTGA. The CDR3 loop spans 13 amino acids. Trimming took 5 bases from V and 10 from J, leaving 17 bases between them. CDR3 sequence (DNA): TGTGCCAGCAGCCAAGTAAAGGGCCGGCGAGCTTTCTTT. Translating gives CASSQVKGRRAFF. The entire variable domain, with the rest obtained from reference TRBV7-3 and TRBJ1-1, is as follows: GAGVSQTPSNKVTEKGKYVELRCDPISGHTALYWYRQSLGQGPEFLIYFQGTGAADDSGLPNDRFFAVRPEGSVSTLKIQRTERGDSAVYLCASSQVKGRRAFFGQGTRLTVV.

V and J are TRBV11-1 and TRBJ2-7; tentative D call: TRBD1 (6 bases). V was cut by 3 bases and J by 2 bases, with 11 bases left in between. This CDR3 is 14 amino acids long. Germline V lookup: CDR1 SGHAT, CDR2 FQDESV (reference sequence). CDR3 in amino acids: CASSFNRDPYEQYV. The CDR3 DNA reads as TGTGCCAGCAGCTTTAACAGGGACCCCTACGAGCAGTACGTC.

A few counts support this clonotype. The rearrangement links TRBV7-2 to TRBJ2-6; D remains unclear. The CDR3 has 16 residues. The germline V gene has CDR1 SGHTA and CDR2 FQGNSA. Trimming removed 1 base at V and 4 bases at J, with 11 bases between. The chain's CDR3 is CASSLVAARGANVLTF. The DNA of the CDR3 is TGTGCCAGCAGCTTAGTGGCCGCTAGGGGGGCCAACGTCCTGACTTTC.

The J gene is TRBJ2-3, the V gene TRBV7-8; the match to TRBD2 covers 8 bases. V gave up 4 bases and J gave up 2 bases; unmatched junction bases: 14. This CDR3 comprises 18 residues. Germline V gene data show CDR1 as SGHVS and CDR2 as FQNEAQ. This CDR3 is CASSSRSASGGSTDTQYF. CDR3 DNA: TGTGCCAGCAGCTCCCGCTCAGCAAGCGGGGGCTCCACAGATACGCAGTATTTT. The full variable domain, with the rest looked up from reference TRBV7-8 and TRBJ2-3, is GAGVSQSPRYKVAKRGQDVALRCDPISGHVSLFWYQQALGQGPEFLTYFQNEAQLDKSGLPSDRFFAERPEGSVSTLKIQRTQQEDSAVYLCASSSRSASGGSTDTQYFGPGTRLTVL.

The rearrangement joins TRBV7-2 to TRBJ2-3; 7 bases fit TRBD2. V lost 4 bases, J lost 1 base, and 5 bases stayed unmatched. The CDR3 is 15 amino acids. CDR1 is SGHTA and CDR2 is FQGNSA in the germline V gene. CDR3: CASSSLAERTDTQYF. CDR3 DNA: TGTGCCAGCAGCTCCCTAGCGGAGCGCACAGATACGCAGTATTTT.

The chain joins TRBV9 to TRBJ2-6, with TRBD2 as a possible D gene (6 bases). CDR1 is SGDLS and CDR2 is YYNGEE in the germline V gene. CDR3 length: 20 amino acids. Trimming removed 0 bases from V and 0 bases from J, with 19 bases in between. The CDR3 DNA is TGTGCCAGCAGCGTAGTGAGGGACTCTCGAACACCCTCTGGGGCCAACGTCCTGACTTTC. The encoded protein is CASSVVRDSRTPSGANVLTF. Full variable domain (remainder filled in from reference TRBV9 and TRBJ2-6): DSGVTQTPKHLITATGQRVTLRCSPRSGDLSVYWYQQSLDQGLQFLIQYYNGEERAKGNILERFSAQQFPDLHSELNLSSLELGDSALYFCASSVVRDSRTPSGANVLTFGAGSRLTVL.

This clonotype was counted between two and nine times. In nucleotides, the CDR3 is TGTGCCAGTAGTACCAGACAGACAACTAATGAAAAACTGTTTTTT. It encodes CASSTRQTTNEKLFF. The chain joins TRBV19 to TRBJ1-4; TRBD1 might be the D (5 bases). The V end was cut by 4 bases, the J end by 0 bases, with 9 bases between. The germline V gene has CDR1 LNHDA and CDR2 SQIVND (reference sequence). This CDR3 is 15 amino acids long.

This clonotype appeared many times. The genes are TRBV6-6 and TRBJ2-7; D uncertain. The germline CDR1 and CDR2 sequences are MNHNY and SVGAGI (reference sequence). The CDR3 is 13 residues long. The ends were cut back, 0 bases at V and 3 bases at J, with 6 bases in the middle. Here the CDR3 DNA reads TGTGCCAGCAGTTACTCAAGAAACTACGAGCAGTACGTC. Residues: CASSYSRNYEQYV.

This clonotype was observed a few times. CDR3 loop: CASSEMDREATQYF. CDR3 sequence (DNA): TGCGCCAGCAGTGAAATGGACAGGGAAGCGACCCAGTACTTC. The chain couples TRBV10-1 to TRBJ2-5; 8 nucleotides line up with TRBD1. The V gene end was trimmed by 3 bases and the J gene end by 7 bases; junction bases not matched to a gene: 7. The CDR3 is 14 residues long. Per germline, CDR1 WNHNN and CDR2 SYGVQD (reference sequence).

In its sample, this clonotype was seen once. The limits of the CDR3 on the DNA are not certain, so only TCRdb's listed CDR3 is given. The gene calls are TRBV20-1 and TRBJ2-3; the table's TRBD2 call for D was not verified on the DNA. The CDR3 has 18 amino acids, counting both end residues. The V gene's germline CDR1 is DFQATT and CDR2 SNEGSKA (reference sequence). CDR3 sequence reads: CSARAPFGSGGHTDTQYF.

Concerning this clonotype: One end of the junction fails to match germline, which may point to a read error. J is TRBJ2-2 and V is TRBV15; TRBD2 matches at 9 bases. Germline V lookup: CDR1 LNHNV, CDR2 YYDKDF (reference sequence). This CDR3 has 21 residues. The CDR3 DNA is TGTGCCACCAGCAGAGATCCGAGGGTTTCTGCGGGGGGGACGAACACCGAGGAGCTGTTTTTT. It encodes CATSRDPRVSAGGTNTEELFF.

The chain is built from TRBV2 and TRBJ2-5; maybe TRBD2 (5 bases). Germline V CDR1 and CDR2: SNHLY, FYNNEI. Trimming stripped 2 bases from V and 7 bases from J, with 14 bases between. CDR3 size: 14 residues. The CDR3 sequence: CASSEYHGVLTQYF. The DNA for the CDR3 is TGTGCCAGCAGTGAATATCACGGGGTCTTGACCCAGTACTTC.

CDR3 protein: CASSQDYSLPGELFF. In DNA form, the CDR3 reads TGCGCCAGCAGCCAAGATTACAGTCTTCCCGGGGAGCTGTTTTTT. The chain is built from TRBV4-1 and TRBJ2-2; D is ambiguous. Trimming shortened V by 0 bases and J by 6 bases, and 11 bases separated the two germline ends. The CDR3 loop spans 15 amino acids. Germline V gives CDR1 MGHRA, CDR2 YSYEKL.

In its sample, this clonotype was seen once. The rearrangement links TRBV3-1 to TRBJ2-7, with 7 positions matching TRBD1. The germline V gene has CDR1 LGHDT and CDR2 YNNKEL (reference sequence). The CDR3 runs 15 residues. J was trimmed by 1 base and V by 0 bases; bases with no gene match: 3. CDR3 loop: CASSQDATGSYEQYV. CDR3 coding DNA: TGTGCCAGCAGCCAAGATGCGACAGGGTCCTACGAGCAGTACGTC.

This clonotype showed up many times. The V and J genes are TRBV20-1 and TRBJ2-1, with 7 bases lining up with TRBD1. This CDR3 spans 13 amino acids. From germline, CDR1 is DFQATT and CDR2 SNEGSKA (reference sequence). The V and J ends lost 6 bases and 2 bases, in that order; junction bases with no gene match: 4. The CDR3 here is CSARDSPYNEQFF. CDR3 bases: TGCAGTGCACGGGACAGTCCCTACAATGAGCAGTTCTTC.

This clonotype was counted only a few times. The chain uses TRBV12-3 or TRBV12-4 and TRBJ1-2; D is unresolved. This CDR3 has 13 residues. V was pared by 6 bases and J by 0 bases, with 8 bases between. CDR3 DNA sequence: TGTGCCAGCAGGATAGACACTAACTATGGCTACACCTTC. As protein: CASRIDTNYGYTF.

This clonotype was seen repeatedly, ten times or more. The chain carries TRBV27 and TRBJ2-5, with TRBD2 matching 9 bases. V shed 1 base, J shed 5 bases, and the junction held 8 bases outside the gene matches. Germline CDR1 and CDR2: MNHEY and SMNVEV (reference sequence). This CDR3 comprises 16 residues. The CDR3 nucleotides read TGTGCCAGCAGTTTATATGCCCTAGCGGGGTATGAGACCCAGTACTTC. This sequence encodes CASSLYALAGYETQYF.

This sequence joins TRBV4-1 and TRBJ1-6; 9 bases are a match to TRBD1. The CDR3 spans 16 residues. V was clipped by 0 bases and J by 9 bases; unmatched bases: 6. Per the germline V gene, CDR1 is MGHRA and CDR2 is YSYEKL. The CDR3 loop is CASSQDLGTGSSPLHF. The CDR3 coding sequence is TGCGCCAGCAGCCAAGATCTCGGGACAGGGTCTTCACCCCTCCACTTT.

The CDR3 protein is CASSLRNSGANVLTF. For the CDR3, the DNA is TGTGCCAGCAGCTTAAGGAACTCTGGGGCCAACGTCCTGACTTTC. The rearrangement joins TRBV7-2 to TRBJ2-6; D not certain. V lost 2 bases and J 0 bases, leaving 5 bases between the germline ends. CDR3 length: 15 amino acids. CDR1 is SGHTA and CDR2 is FQGNSA in the germline V gene.

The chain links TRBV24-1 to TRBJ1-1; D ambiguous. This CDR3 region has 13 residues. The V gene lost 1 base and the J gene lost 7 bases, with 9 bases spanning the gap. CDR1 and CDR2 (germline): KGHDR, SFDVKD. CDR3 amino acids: CATSDFLLREAFF. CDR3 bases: TGTGCCACCAGTGATTTTCTCCTCCGTGAAGCTTTCTTT.

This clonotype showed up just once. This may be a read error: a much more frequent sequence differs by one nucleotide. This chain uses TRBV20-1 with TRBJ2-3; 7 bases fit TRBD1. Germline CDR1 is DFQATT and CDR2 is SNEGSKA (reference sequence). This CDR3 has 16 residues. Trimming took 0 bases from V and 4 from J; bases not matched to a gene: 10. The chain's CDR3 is CSARDFKGAVADTQYF. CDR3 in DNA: TGCAGTGCTAGAGACTTTAAGGGGGCGGTCGCAGATACGCAGTATTTT.